The T cell receptor beta chain under discussion was sequenced for a study of identical twins. Study observations and caveats: Its conclusions, products of cross-sectional statistical analysis, did not come from following the same donors.

The CDR3 contains 16 residues. Trimming cost V 3 bases and J 1 base, with 15 bases left between them. The germline CDR1 and CDR2 sequences are LGHNA and YNFKEQ. Each CDR3 protein gets one entry after TCRdb re-called the 5' RACE reads with MiXCR. The profile shows some 500,000 distinct CDR3 sequences, approximately 15% of them singletons. With regard to this clonotype: The antigen remains unidentified.

These data also featured in a second study, about yellow fever vaccine responses in identical twins.

This sequence was found in a woman aged 18-29 years in good health. The rearrangement links TRBV4-2 to TRBJ2-5; D is perhaps TRBD2 (5 bases). Sequenced material: CD4+ T cells sorted from blood. As DNA, the CDR3 is TGTGCCAGCAGCCACGGCGGACTGGGAGCCCAAGAGACCCAGTACTTC. Translating gives CASSHGGLGAQETQYF.